This is a list of T cell receptor beta chains from one sample in a study of neurological immune-mediated disorders. TCRdb re-called the 5' RACE reads through MiXCR, storing one row per CDR3 protein. The sample records more than 55,000 distinct CDR3 sequences, approximately 25% being singletons. The source material was PBMCs. Every receptor here comes from a man in his 60s with HTLV-1-associated myelopathy (HAM/TSP). Both conserved end residues are part of each CDR3. Clone size is shown for a subset of rows, as once, few, many or a class of expanded clone.

clone size	V gene	J gene	CDR3 protein
many	TRBV27	TRBJ2-7	CASSLGAGDVYEQYF
many	TRBV5-1	TRBJ1-6	CASSSTGNGNSPLHF
many	TRBV14	TRBJ2-2	CASARGQVPSRNTGELFF
many	TRBV20-1	TRBJ1-5	CSAATVNSNQPQHF
NA	TRBV5-1	TRBJ1-2	CASRDIQGANPGYTF
NA	TRBV3-1	TRBJ2-7	CASSQAAGRYEQYF
many	TRBV4-2	TRBJ1-2	CASSQDPDSFGGYTF
many	TRBV6-6	TRBJ2-2	CASSYSPDSSELFF
many	TRBV7-3	TRBJ1-1	CASSLTSGGEAFF
many	TRBV20-1	TRBJ2-7	CSATTGTSAWRYEQYF
many	TRBV5-1	TRBJ2-1	CASSLNTANEQFF
many	TRBV3-1	TRBJ2-5	CASSSLGEGTQYF
NA	TRBV29-1	TRBJ2-1	CSVAAMGFNEQFF
many	TRBV9	TRBJ2-2	CASSFRLAGEGGELFF
NA	TRBV20-1	TRBJ2-3	CAGGGDSDTRYF
many	TRBV5-1	TRBJ2-1	CASSFGRNNEQFF
many	TRBV12-3/TRBV12-4	TRBJ2-1	CASSCPSGEMCNEQFF
NA	TRBV20-1	TRBJ2-1	CSASWRASYNEQFF
NA	TRBV5-1	TRBJ2-3	CASSLLGAARTDTQYF
few	TRBV5-1	TRBJ2-7	CASSFGTVNEQYF
many	TRBV5-1	TRBJ2-5	CASSSGLAGVQETQYF
many	TRBV20-1	TRBJ1-1	CSALQNTEAFF